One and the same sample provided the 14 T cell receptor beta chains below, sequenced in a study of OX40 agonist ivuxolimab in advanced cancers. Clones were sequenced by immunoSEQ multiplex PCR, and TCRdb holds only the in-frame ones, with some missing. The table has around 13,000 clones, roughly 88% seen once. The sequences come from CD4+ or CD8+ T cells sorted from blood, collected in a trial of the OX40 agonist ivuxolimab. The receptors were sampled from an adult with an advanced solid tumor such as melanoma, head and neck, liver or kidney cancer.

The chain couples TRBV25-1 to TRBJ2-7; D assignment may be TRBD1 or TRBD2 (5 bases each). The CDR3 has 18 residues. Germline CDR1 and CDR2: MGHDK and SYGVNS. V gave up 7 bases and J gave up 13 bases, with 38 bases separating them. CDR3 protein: CASNPITKTLPGWGRCYF. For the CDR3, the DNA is TGTGCCAGCAATCCCATTACTAAAACATTGCCGGGATGGGGCAGATGCTACTTC.

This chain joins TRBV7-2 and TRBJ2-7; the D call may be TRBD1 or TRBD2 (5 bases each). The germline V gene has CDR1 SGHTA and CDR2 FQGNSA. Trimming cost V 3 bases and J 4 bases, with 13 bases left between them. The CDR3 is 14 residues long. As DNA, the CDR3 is TGTGCCAGCAGCTTCGAGCAGGGCGGGTACGAGCAGTACTTC. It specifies CASSFEQGGYEQYF.

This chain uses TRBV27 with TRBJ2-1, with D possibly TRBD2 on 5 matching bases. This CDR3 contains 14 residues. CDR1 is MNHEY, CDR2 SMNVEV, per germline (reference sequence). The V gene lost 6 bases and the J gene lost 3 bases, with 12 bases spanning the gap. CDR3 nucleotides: TGTGCCAGCAGCAGTGGACTGGGCTACAATGAGCAGTTCTTC. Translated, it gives CASSSGLGYNEQFF.

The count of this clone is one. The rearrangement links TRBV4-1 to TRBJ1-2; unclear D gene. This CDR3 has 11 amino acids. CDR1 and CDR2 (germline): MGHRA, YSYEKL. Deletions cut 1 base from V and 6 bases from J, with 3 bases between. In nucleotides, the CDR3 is TGCGCCAGCAGCCAAGGAGATGGCTACACCTTC. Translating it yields CASSQGDGYTF.

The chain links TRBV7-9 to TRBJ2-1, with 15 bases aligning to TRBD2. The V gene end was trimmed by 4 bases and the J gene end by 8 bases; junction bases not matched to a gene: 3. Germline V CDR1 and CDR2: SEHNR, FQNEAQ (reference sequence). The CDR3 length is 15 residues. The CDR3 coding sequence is TGTGCCAGCAGCTCAGGGACTAGCGGGAGGCATGAGCAGTTCTTC. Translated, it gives CASSSGTSGRHEQFF.

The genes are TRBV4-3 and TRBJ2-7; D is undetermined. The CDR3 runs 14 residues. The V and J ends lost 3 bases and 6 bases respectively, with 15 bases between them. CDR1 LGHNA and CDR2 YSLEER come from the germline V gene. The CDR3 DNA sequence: TGCGCCAGCAGCCACTCCGTAGGGTACGGCGAGCAGTACTTC. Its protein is CASSHSVGYGEQYF.

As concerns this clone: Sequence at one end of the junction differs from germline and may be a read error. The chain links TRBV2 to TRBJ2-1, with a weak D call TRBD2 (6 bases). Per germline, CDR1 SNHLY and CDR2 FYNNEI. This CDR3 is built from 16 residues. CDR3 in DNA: TGTGCCACCAGTTTAGCCCTTGGCGGGGTGGACAATGAGCAGTTCTTC. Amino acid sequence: CATSLALGGVDNEQFF.

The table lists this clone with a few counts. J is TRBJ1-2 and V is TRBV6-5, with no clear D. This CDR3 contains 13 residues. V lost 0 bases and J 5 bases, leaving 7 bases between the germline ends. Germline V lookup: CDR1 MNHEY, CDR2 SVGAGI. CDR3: CASSYSPTYGYTF. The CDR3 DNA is TGTGCCAGCAGTTACTCCCCGACGTATGGCTACACCTTC.

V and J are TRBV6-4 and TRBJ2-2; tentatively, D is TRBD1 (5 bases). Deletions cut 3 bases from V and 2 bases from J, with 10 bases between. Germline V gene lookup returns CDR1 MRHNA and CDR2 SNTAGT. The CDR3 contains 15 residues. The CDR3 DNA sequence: TGTGCCAGCAGTGAATCAGGGATCAACACCGGGGAGCTGTTTTTT. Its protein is CASSESGINTGELFF.

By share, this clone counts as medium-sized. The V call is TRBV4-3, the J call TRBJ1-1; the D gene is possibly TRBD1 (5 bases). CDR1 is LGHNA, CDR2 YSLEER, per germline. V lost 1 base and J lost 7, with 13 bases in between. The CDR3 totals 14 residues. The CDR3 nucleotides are TGCGCCAGCAGCCAAGTGGGGGTGTTAATTGAAGCTTTCTTT. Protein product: CASSQVGVLIEAFF.

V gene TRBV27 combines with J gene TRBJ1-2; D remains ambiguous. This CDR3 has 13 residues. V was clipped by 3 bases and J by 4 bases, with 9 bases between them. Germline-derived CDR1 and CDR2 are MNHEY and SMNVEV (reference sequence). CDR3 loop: CASSFIGSYGYTF. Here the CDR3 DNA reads TGTGCCAGCAGTTTCATAGGGTCCTATGGCTACACCTTC.

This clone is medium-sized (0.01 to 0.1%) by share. CDR3 sequence (DNA): TGTGCCAGCAGCCAATCGGGACAGGGGTCTTATGGCTACACCTTC. This encodes CASSQSGQGSYGYTF. V usage is TRBV7-9 and J usage is TRBJ1-2, with 10 positions matching TRBD1. This CDR3 comprises 15 residues. V dropped 5 bases and J dropped 5; count of bases not matched to a gene: 8. Germline V CDR1 and CDR2: SEHNR, FQNEAQ (reference sequence).

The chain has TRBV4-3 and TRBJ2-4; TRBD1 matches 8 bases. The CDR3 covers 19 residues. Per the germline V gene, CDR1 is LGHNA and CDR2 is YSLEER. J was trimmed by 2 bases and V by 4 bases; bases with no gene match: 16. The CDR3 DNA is TGCGCCAGCAGCCCGAGAATTCCCCGTACAGGGGGGACCAAAAACATTCAGTACTTC. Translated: CASSPRIPRTGGTKNIQYF.

The CDR3 reads CASSLEVSNYEQYF. CDR3 in DNA: TGCGCCAGCAGCTTGGAGGTCAGCAACTACGAGCAGTACTTC. V gene TRBV5-1 combines with J gene TRBJ2-7; D call uncertain. The CDR3 runs 14 residues. Between the trimmed V and J ends, which lost 0 bases and 3 bases, there was a span of 10 bases. From germline, CDR1 is SGHRS and CDR2 YFSETQ.